One sample yielded the 6 T cell receptor beta chains listed below, sequenced in a study of blood T cells in healthy people across ages. Sample-barcoded 5' priming and a J-beta primer mix drove a second PCR of 7 to 11 cycles. A single record per CDR3 protein comes from TCRdb applying MiXCR to the 5' RACE reads. This repertoire shows under 2 million distinct CDR3 sequences, approximately 32% found once; its top ten account for roughly 12%. Sequences were obtained from blood. All receptors come from a woman in her 30s in good health.

The V gene is TRBV7-2, the J gene TRBJ1-1; a weak D match, TRBD1 (5 bases). The V end was cut by 6 bases, the J end by 9 bases, with 14 bases between. The CDR3 loop spans 12 amino acids. The germline V gene encodes CDR1 SGHTA and CDR2 FQGNSA. The CDR3 DNA is TGTGCCAGCAGTATAGTGGGGCAACAAGCTTTCTTT. The encoded protein is CASSIVGQQAFF.

This clonotype was counted many times. V usage is TRBV13 and J usage is TRBJ2-1; tentative D call: TRBD2 (6 bases). Between the trimmed V and J ends, which lost 1 base and 5 bases, there was a span of 12 bases. The CDR3 loop spans 15 amino acids. CDR1 PRHDT and CDR2 FYEKMQ come from the germline V gene (reference sequence). The CDR3, as DNA: TGTGCCAGCAGCTTAGAGCGCGGGACGGACAATGAGCAGTTCTTC. This sequence encodes CASSLERGTDNEQFF.

This clonotype appeared a few times. The chain has TRBV6-2 or TRBV6-3 and TRBJ2-3, with 9 positions matching TRBD2. V lost 5 bases to trimming and J lost 13 bases; unmatched junction nucleotides: 7. Germline lookup yields CDR1 MNHEY and CDR2 SVGEGT. CDR3 length equals 12 residues. This CDR3 reads CASSKTGTSKYF. CDR3 sequence (DNA): TGTGCCAGCAGTAAAACCGGGACTAGCAAGTATTTT.

The table lists this clonotype with many counts. The V gene is TRBV20-1, the J gene TRBJ2-2; perhaps TRBD1 as D (6 bases). V lost 4 bases to trimming and J lost 6 bases, with 12 bases between them. The CDR3 has 13 amino acids. CDR1 is DFQATT, CDR2 SNEGSKA, per germline (reference sequence). The CDR3 reads CSAILQGPGELFF. CDR3 coding DNA: TGCAGTGCTATCCTACAGGGTCCCGGGGAGCTGTTTTTT.

The chain links TRBV12-3 or TRBV12-4 to TRBJ2-6, with a possible D match to TRBD1 (6 bases). Between the trimmed V and J ends, which lost 3 bases and 15 bases, there was a span of 21 bases. The CDR3 is 15 amino acids. The CDR3 region has the DNA TGTGCCAGCAGTTTTTTCACGACAGGTCCACTTCCCCTGACTTTC. Protein sequence: CASSFFTTGPLPLTF.

Notes on this clonotype: A much larger clone differs by one base, so this may be a read error. The chain has TRBV6-2 or TRBV6-3 and TRBJ2-3; a weak D match, TRBD1 (6 bases). V lost 6 bases, J lost 2 bases, and 12 bases lay in between. CDR1 and CDR2 (germline): MNHEY, SVGEGT. This CDR3 is 14 amino acids long. The CDR3, as DNA: TGTGCCAGCAGGAGGGTGGGGGCCACAGATACGCAGTATTTT. Amino acid sequence: CASRRVGATDTQYF.